One T cell receptor (beta chain) is described in this entry. What was sequenced were expressed TCRB transcripts, since all of the isolated RNA had been reverse transcribed. Here immunoSEQ multiplex PCR was the method, and the copy in TCRdb shows in-frame clones only, minus some. The repertoire has some 230,000 clones, over 8.5% of them found once; the top ten carry 0.03% to 0.04%. This entry comes from a study of beta chain features in type 1 diabetes. Trimming took 7 bases from V and 4 from J, leaving 11 bases between them. The length of the CDR3 is 13 residues. Germline V gene lookup returns CDR1 LNHDA and CDR2 SQIVND (reference sequence).

Sequenced: naive CD4+ T cells from blood. The chain has TRBV19 and TRBJ1-5, with D hard to call. The receptor was isolated from a woman aged 18-35 years in good health. The CDR3 DNA reads TGTGCCAGTATGGAGAGAGGGAATCAGCCCCAGCATTTT. Translated, it gives CASMERGNQPQHF.